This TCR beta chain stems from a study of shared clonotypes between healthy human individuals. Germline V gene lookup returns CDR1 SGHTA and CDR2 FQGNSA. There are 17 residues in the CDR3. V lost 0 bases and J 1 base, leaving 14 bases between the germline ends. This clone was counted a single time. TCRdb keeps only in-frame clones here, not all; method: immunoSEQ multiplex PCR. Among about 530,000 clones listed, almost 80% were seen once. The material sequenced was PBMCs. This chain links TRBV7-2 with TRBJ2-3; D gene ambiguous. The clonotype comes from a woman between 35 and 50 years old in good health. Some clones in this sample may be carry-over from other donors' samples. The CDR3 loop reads CASSLAPLGGRTDTQYF. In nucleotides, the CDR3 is TGTGCCAGCAGCTTAGCACCCCTTGGCGGACGCACAGATACGCAGTATTTT.